Each of the 18 T cell receptor beta chains below was sequenced from the same sample in a study of response to subunit inactivated influenza vaccine. From the RT-PCR reads, TCRdb called clonotypes with MiXCR, one entry per CDR3 protein. This repertoire shows under 550,000 distinct CDR3 sequences, around 7.7% found once; its top ten account for approximately 14%. Sequenced material: PBMCs from blood, taken less than 30 months after vaccination. These receptors were collected from a man between 50 and 70 years old who received an inactivated influenza vaccine.

This clonotype was seen only a few times. The CDR3 region is CASSRDGLGTDTQYF. The CDR3 DNA reads TGTGCCAGCAGCCGGGACGGGCTAGGCACAGATACGCAGTATTTT. The rearrangement uses TRBV7-9 and TRBJ2-3, with D possibly called TRBD1 or TRBD2 (5 bases each). This CDR3 has 15 amino acids. Germline V gives CDR1 SEHNR, CDR2 FQNEAQ (reference sequence). Trimming pared 5 bases from V and 1 base from J, leaving 13 bases between. Drawing the rest from reference TRBV7-9 and TRBJ2-3, the complete variable domain is DTGVSQNPRHKITKRGQNVTFRCDPISEHNRLYWYRQTLGQGPEFLTYFQNEAQLEKSRLLSDRFSAERPKGSFSTLEIQRTEQGDSAMYLCASSRDGLGTDTQYFGPGTRLTVL.

This clonotype was seen repeatedly, ten times or more. The CDR3 DNA reads as TGCGCCAGCAGCCAAGATTTGCGGTACATGAACACTGAAGCTTTCTTT. Translating gives CASSQDLRYMNTEAFF. The rearrangement uses TRBV4-1 and TRBJ1-1; D is unresolved. Trimming left V 0 bases short and J 0 bases short, with 11 bases between. The CDR3 totals 16 residues. CDR1 is MGHRA and CDR2 is YSYEKL in the germline V gene.

The rearrangement uses TRBV28 and TRBJ2-3; 9 bases match TRBD2. J lost 2 bases, V lost 5 bases, and 5 bases had no gene match. This CDR3 has 15 residues. In germline, CDR1 is MDHEN, CDR2 SYDVKM. CDR3 nucleotides: TGTGCCAGCAGTGTCCTAGCGGGATTCACAGATACGCAGTATTTT. It is translated as CASSVLAGFTDTQYF.

The chain is built from TRBV27 and TRBJ1-6, with D possibly being TRBD1 (5 bases). The CDR3 totals 15 residues. Germline V gene data show CDR1 as MNHEY and CDR2 as SMNVEV (reference sequence). V lost 3 bases to trimming and J lost 4 bases, with 10 bases between them. The CDR3 DNA reads TGTGCCAGCAGTTTCATGGGGGGGTATAATTCACCCCTCCACTTT. Residues: CASSFMGGYNSPLHF.

The rearrangement joins TRBV19 to TRBJ2-1; the match to TRBD1 covers 7 bases. Germline V CDR1 and CDR2: LNHDA, SQIVND (reference sequence). The CDR3 consists of 14 residues. V was pared by 4 bases and J by 8 bases, with 8 bases of the junction left unmatched. The CDR3 DNA sequence: TGTGCCAGTAGTAGGGGACAGAAGTCTCATGAGCAGTTCTTC. Its translation is CASSRGQKSHEQFF.

V is TRBV27 and J is TRBJ2-7; 8 bases map to TRBD1. V lost 5 bases to trimming and J lost 4 bases; unmatched junction nucleotides: 7. Germline lookup yields CDR1 MNHEY and CDR2 SMNVEV (reference sequence). CDR3 length: 14 residues. The CDR3 reads CASSGSGQAYEQYF. For the CDR3, the DNA is TGTGCCAGCAGTGGATCGGGACAGGCATACGAGCAGTACTTC.

As concerns this clonotype: The junction shows a germline mismatch at one end, possibly a read error. The genes are TRBV10-3 and TRBJ2-7; D is uncertain. From germline, CDR1 is ENHRY and CDR2 SYGVKD. This CDR3 region has 12 residues. The CDR3 sequence is CAIGEDRYEQYF. The CDR3 DNA follows: TGTGCCATCGGTGAAGATCGCTACGAGCAGTACTTC.

The table lists this clonotype with many counts. The chain has TRBV6-5 and TRBJ2-2; no firm D call. Germline CDR1 and CDR2: MNHEY and SVGAGI. The CDR3 extends over 13 amino acids. The V end lost 4 bases, the J end lost 8 bases, and 11 bases lay between the germline ends. The DNA for the CDR3 is TGTGCCAGCAGTTTGTCTAACCGAGGGGAGCTGTTTTTT. This codes for CASSLSNRGELFF.

The gene calls are TRBV6-2 or TRBV6-3 and TRBJ2-1; D not resolved. This CDR3 has 13 residues. Between the trimmed V and J ends, which lost 0 bases and 6 bases, there was a span of 6 bases. Per germline, CDR1 MNHEY and CDR2 SVGEGT. The CDR3 reads CASSYSLSNEQFF. Here the CDR3 DNA reads TGTGCCAGCAGTTACTCTCTTTCCAATGAGCAGTTCTTC.

This clonotype was counted a few times. V is TRBV15 and J is TRBJ2-3, with D uncertain. CDR1 LNHNV and CDR2 YYDKDF come from the germline V gene (reference sequence). The CDR3 has 13 amino acids. The ends were cut back, 1 base at V and 3 bases at J, with 5 bases in the middle. DNA for the CDR3: TGTGCCACCAGCAGAGTCCGAACAGATACGCAGTATTTT. Its protein is CATSRVRTDTQYF.

This clonotype was observed at least ten times. The chain carries TRBV11-2 and TRBJ1-1; 9 nucleotides match TRBD1. V shed 5 bases and J 1 base; nucleotides not matched to a gene: 2. CDR1 is SGHAT, CDR2 FQNNGV, per germline. The length of the CDR3 is 14 residues. CDR3 DNA sequence: TGTGCCAGCAGCGCGGACAGGGGGAACACTGAAGCTTTCTTT. Translating gives CASSADRGNTEAFF.

The chain joins TRBV4-2 to TRBJ2-3; 7 nucleotides line up with TRBD2. The CDR3 sequence is 15 residues long. CDR1 LGHNA and CDR2 YNFKEQ come from the germline V gene. The J segment lost 2 bases and the V segment lost 6 bases, leaving 8 bases of the junction unmatched. The DNA of the CDR3 is TGTGCCAGCAGGCGTATAGCGGGTGACACAGATACGCAGTATTTT. This encodes CASRRIAGDTDTQYF.

The chain links TRBV11-2 to TRBJ1-1; perhaps TRBD1 as D (5 bases). V shed 0 bases and J shed 4 bases, with 18 bases lying between them. This CDR3 has 17 amino acids. Germline V gene sequence: CDR1 SGHAT, CDR2 FQNNGV. The CDR3 loop is CASSLDWARGLSTEAFF. In DNA, the CDR3 is TGTGCCAGCAGCTTAGATTGGGCTCGGGGCTTGAGCACTGAAGCTTTCTTT.

This clonotype has ten or more counts. V usage is TRBV29-1 and J usage is TRBJ2-5; TRBD2 aligns across 11 bases. After removal of 4 bases from V and 1 base from J, the junction contained 5 bases not matched to a gene. Germline assignment: CDR1 SQVTM and CDR2 ANQGSEA. The CDR3 consists of 15 residues. The CDR3 nucleotides are TGCAGCGTTGGGACTAGCGGGTCCTTCCAAGAGACCCAGTACTTC. This codes for CSVGTSGSFQETQYF.

The chain joins TRBV28 to TRBJ2-1; the match to TRBD2 covers 9 bases. V dropped 3 bases and J dropped 5; count of bases not matched to a gene: 2. The CDR3 length is 14 residues. Germline V gives CDR1 MDHEN, CDR2 SYDVKM. The CDR3 sequence: CASSFGLANNEQFF. The CDR3 nucleotides read TGTGCCAGCAGTTTCGGACTAGCGAACAATGAGCAGTTCTTC. Together with reference TRBV28 and TRBJ2-1, the CDR3 gives the full variable domain: DVKVTQSSRYLVKRTGEKVFLECVQDMDHENMFWYRQDPGLGLRLIYFSYDVKMKEKGDIPEGYSVSREKKERFSLILESASTNQTSMYLCASSFGLANNEQFFGPGTRLTVL.

This clonotype was found many times. The gene calls are TRBV20-1 and TRBJ2-3; the D gene is possibly TRBD2 (6 bases). Germline values: CDR1 DFQATT, CDR2 SNEGSKA (reference sequence). The CDR3 is 14 amino acids. With 3 bases removed from V and 3 bases from J, the gap between germline ends came to 13 bases. Here the CDR3 reads CSASWGLNTDTQYF. The CDR3 DNA reads TGCAGTGCTAGTTGGGGACTTAATACAGATACGCAGTATTTT.

The rearrangement uses TRBV11-2 and TRBJ2-3; 10 bases fit TRBD1. The CDR3 has 15 amino acids. Germline lookup yields CDR1 SGHAT and CDR2 FQNNGV. Unmatched junction bases numbered 7, after V lost 5 bases and J lost 5 bases. The CDR3 sequence: CASSSRQGAQDTQYF. CDR3 nucleotides: TGTGCCAGCAGCAGCCGACAGGGGGCACAAGATACGCAGTATTTT.

The chain joins TRBV2 to TRBJ2-5; TRBD2 agrees at 9 bases. CDR3 length: 14 amino acids. J lost 2 bases, V lost 2 bases, and 0 bases had no gene match. Germline values: CDR1 SNHLY, CDR2 FYNNEI. Here the CDR3 DNA reads TGTGCCAGCAGTGAACTAGCGGGACAAGAGACCCAGTACTTC. This codes for CASSELAGQETQYF.